This T cell receptor (beta chain) was identified during a study of T cell repertoires in cytomegalovirus infection. Across the study: CMV infection and matching HLA type were both indicated by public TCR beta signatures. Findings of the study overall: HLA-C-restricted CMV-specific TCR beta clonotypes were dominant in the ex vivo response.

Concerning this clonotype itself: Its antigen is still unknown.

Germline V lookup: CDR1 SGHVS, CDR2 FNYEAQ. V lost 4 bases and J 6 bases, leaving 20 bases between the germline ends. The CDR3 is 16 amino acids. TCRdb fed the reads into MiXCR, producing one record per CDR3 protein. The data contain roughly 640,000 distinct CDR3 sequences, about 24% of them seen just once; the ten biggest clones take up 7.5% to 9%. The source is a human donor in good health (CMV status not recorded). Some clones in this sample may be carry-over from other donors' samples. The chain links TRBV7-6 to TRBJ2-3, with a weak D call TRBD2 (7 bases). Sequencing was performed on CD8+ T cells from PBMCs. This CDR3 reads CASSSTRTRGKDTQYF. Here the CDR3 DNA reads TGTGCCAGCAGCTCTACCCGGACTAGGGGGAAGGATACGCAGTATTTT.